These 24 T cell receptor delta chains came from one sample sequenced in a study of gamma-delta chains in newborns, infants, children. TCRdb re-called the reads using CATT. The top ten clones hold 25% to 30% of a sample with approximately 1,000 delta-chain clones, roughly 6.6% of them seen once. The sequenced material came from blood. The receptors stem from a child who was a newborn, infant or young child, either healthy, febrile or measles-vaccinated (not recorded which).

This clone qualifies as large (0.1 to 1%). Different DNA sequences within this sample yield the same CDR3. The chain carries TRDV2 and TRDJ3; 13 positions agree with TRDD3. Germline V lookup: CDR1 GEAIGNYY, CDR2 EKD. J lost 0 bases, V lost 2 bases, and 6 bases had no gene match. CDR3 length: 20 residues. CDR3 nucleotides: TGTGCCTGTGACAAGGTACTGGGGGATACGAGCTCCTGGGACACCCGACAGATGTTTTTC. It yields the protein CACDKVLGDTSSWDTRQMFF.

This clone was detected only a few times. A much larger clone differs by one base, so this may be a read error. This chain joins TRDV2 and TRDJ3; 10 bases match TRDD3. CDR1 GEAIGNYY and CDR2 EKD come from the germline V gene. This CDR3 is 18 amino acids long. V gave up 2 bases and J gave up 0 bases; unmatched junction bases: 3. The CDR3 is CACDSTGGCSWDTRQMFF. The CDR3 DNA reads TGTGCCTGTGACAGTACTGGGGGATGCTCCTGGGACACCCGACAGATGTTTTTC.

The CDR3 DNA is TGTGCCTGTGACACCGGGCTGGGGGATACGGGCACCGATAAACTCATCTTT. This codes for CACDTGLGDTGTDKLIF. The chain employs TRDV2 and TRDJ1; TRDD3 agrees at 12 bases. V dropped 0 bases and J dropped 1; count of bases not matched to a gene: 5. Germline V gene sequence: CDR1 GEAIGNYY, CDR2 EKD. This CDR3 has 17 amino acids.

The gene calls are TRDV2 and TRDJ3; 8 bases fit TRDD3. With 0 bases clipped from V and 0 bases from J, the junction kept 6 bases outside the gene matches. CDR3 length: 19 residues. CDR1 is GEAIGNYY and CDR2 is EKD in the germline V gene. CDR3 amino acids: CACDTGGYTGSWDTRQMFF. The DNA for the CDR3 is TGTGCCTGTGACACCGGGGGATATACGGGCTCCTGGGACACCCGACAGATGTTTTTC.

On this clone: TCRdb records a much larger clone's protein for this DNA, with a difference at residue 4 that likely arises from a read error; the protein given is the translation of the DNA. This sequence joins TRDV2 and TRDJ2; 10 bases map to TRDD3. Germline CDR1 and CDR2: GEAIGNYY and EKD. There are 14 residues in the CDR3. V gave up 5 bases and J gave up 5 bases; unmatched junction bases: 4. CDR3 sequence (DNA): TGTGCCTGTGGCGTACTGGGGGATACAGCACAACTCTTCTTT. Its protein product is CACGVLGDTAQLFF.

For this clone: A far larger clone is one nucleotide away, so this likely arose from a read error. Other DNA sequences in the same sample also yield this CDR3. The V call is TRDV2, the J call TRDJ3; TRDD3 aligns across 12 bases. Germline CDR1 is GEAIGNYY and CDR2 is EKD. Trimming took 0 bases from V and 5 from J; bases not matched to a gene: 4. The CDR3 loop spans 18 amino acids. The CDR3 DNA follows: TGTGCCTGTGACACCGTACTGGGGGATACCCGGGACACCCGACAGATGTTTTTC. It specifies CACDTVLGDTRDTRQMFF.

As regards this clone: It may be a read error: a sequence one base away is much more abundant. This chain links TRDV2 with TRDJ3, with 13 bases lining up with TRDD3. CDR1 is GEAIGNYY and CDR2 is EKD in the germline V gene. The CDR3 loop spans 20 amino acids. Germline trimming cut 2 bases from V and 0 bases from J; bases unmatched to any gene: 6. The CDR3 coding sequence is TGTGCCTGTGACATCGTACTGGGGGATACGAGCTCCTGGGACACCCGACAGATGTTTTTC. Translating gives CACDIVLGDTSSWDTRQMFF.

About this clone: Since a much larger clone is just one base distant, this may be a read error. No call was made for the V gene; the J gene is TRDJ3; TRDD3 is taken as the D call from the table, unchecked against the DNA. CDR3 length: 19 amino acids. In DNA form, the CDR3 reads TGTGCCTGTGACAAACTGGGGGCTAGGAGCTCCTGGGACACCCGACAGATGTTTTTC. This codes for CACDKLGARSSWDTRQMFF.

Regarding this clone: A read error is possible here, since a much larger clone lies one base away. This rearrangement joins TRDV2 to TRDJ3, with 11 bases fitting TRDD3. The V gene's germline CDR1 is GEAIGNYY and CDR2 EKD. This CDR3 has 20 amino acids. The DNA for the CDR3 is TGTGCCTGTGACACCGCTGGGGGATACCTGAGCTCCTGGGACGCCCGACAGATGTTTTTC. This codes for CACDTAGGYLSSWDARQMFF.

By sample fraction, this clone is large. In the same sample, other DNA sequences code for this CDR3. This chain uses TRDV2 with TRDJ1, with 12 bases matching TRDD3. Trimming took 3 bases from V and 0 from J; bases not matched to a gene: 4. This CDR3 comprises 16 residues. CDR1 and CDR2 from the germline V gene are GEAIGNYY and EKD. DNA for the CDR3: TGTGCCTGTGACGTACTGGGGGATACATACACCGATAAACTCATCTTT. Protein: CACDVLGDTYTDKLIF.

This clone was counted between two and nine times. Possible read error: a much larger clone is one base away. The chain has TRDV2 and TRDJ3; 13 bases align to TRDD3. This CDR3 has 20 residues. Germline assignment: CDR1 GEAIGNYY and CDR2 EKD. The DNA for the CDR3 is TGTGCCTGTGACAAGGTACTGGGGGATACGAGCTCCTGGGACACCCGACAGACGTTTTTC. Protein: CACDKVLGDTSSWDTRQTFF.

By share, this clone ranks as large (0.1 to 1%). The chain joins TRDV2 to TRDJ1; possible D gene TRDD3, 5 bases. The CDR3 extends over 13 amino acids. Germline CDR1 GEAIGNYY, CDR2 EKD. Trimming pared 3 bases from V and 3 bases from J, leaving 10 bases between. The CDR3 sequence is CACDSGGADKLIF. The CDR3 DNA follows: TGTGCCTGTGACTCAGGTGGGGCCGATAAACTCATCTTT.

This clone was seen only a few times. Only one base separates this from a far larger clonotype, so it likely reflects a read error. At the DNA level, this CDR3 is encoded by other sequences in the same sample as well. The gene calls are TRDV2 and TRDJ2; 12 bases line up with TRDD3. The CDR3 extends over 16 amino acids. Looked up from germline, CDR1 is GEAIGNYY and CDR2 is EKD. The CDR3 here is CACDVLGDTLTAQLFF. Here the CDR3 DNA reads TGTGCCTGTGACGTACTGGGGGATACTTTGACAGCACAACTCTTCTTC.

By its share, this clone is large (0.1 to 1%). The genes are TRDV2 and TRDJ3, with TRDD3 matching over 7 bases. With 0 bases clipped from V and 0 bases from J, the junction kept 4 bases outside the gene matches. CDR3 length: 18 residues. In germline, CDR1 is GEAIGNYY, CDR2 EKD. The CDR3 DNA sequence: TGTGCCTGTGACACCGGATGGGGGAGCTCCTGGGACACCCGACAGATGTTTTTC. Translated, it gives CACDTGWGSSWDTRQMFF.

As regards this clone: A far more abundant clone sits one base away, making this likely a read error. The chain employs TRDV2 and TRDJ3; 8 positions agree with TRDD3. This CDR3 has 17 amino acids. The trim removed 3 bases at V and 0 bases at J, leaving 3 bases unmatched. Germline V lookup: CDR1 GEAIGNYY, CDR2 EKD. The CDR3 region is CACDAWGSSWDTRQMFF. CDR3 sequence (DNA): TGTGCCTGTGACGCCTGGGGGAGCTCCTGGGACACCCGACAGATGTTTTTC.

This clone is deemed large. V and J are TRDV2 and TRDJ1, with 13 bases lining up with TRDD3. CDR3 size: 16 residues. Germline V CDR1 and CDR2: GEAIGNYY, EKD. J lost 0 bases, V lost 3 bases, and 3 bases had no gene match. CDR3 nucleotides: TGTGCCTGTGACGTACTGGGGGATACGGACACCGATAAACTCATCTTT. Protein product: CACDVLGDTDTDKLIF.

This clone is medium-sized (0.01 to 0.1%) in the sample. This rearrangement joins TRDV1 to TRDJ1; 9 nucleotides align to TRDD3. From germline, CDR1 is TSWWSYY and CDR2 QGS. The CDR3 totals 21 residues. Trimming took 0 bases from V and 3 from J; bases not matched to a gene: 20. The CDR3 region is CALGELIFWSYAWGMADKLIF. For the CDR3, the DNA is TGTGCTCTTGGGGAACTAATATTCTGGTCCTACGCCTGGGGGATGGCCGATAAACTCATCTTT.

Details on this clone: A much larger clonotype is one base distant, so this may be a read error. Other DNA sequences in this specimen translate into the identical CDR3. The rearrangement links TRDV2 to TRDJ2, with TRDD3 matching over 13 bases. CDR3 size: 19 residues. Germline lookup yields CDR1 GEAIGNYY and CDR2 EKD. The CDR3 DNA follows: TGTGCCTGTGACCCCTTACTGGGGGATACGGGGTATAAGACAGCACAGCTCTTCTTT. This encodes CACDPLLGDTGYKTAQLFF.

This clone occurred a few times. The junction and the germline gene differ at one end; a read error may be behind it. The chain links TRDV2 to TRDJ1; TRDD3 might be the D (8 bases). CDR1 is GEAIGNYY and CDR2 is EKD in the germline V gene. The CDR3 has 17 amino acids. The CDR3 DNA reads as TGTGCCTGTGACCGTATTCCTACTGGGGGCTACACCGATAAACCCATCTTT. Translated: CACDRIPTGGYTDKPIF.

There are a few counts of this clone. Being one base from a much bigger clone, this may be a read error. The identical CDR3 is also encoded by other nucleotide sequences in the sample. V usage is TRDV2 and J usage is TRDJ2; D not certain. The germline CDR1 and CDR2 sequences are GEAIGNYY and EKD. The CDR3 spans 14 residues. DNA for the CDR3: TGTGCCTGTGACACCTTAGGAATAACAGCACAGCTCTTCTTT. This gives the protein CACDTLGITAQLFF.

Details on this clone: A far larger clone is a single base away, which makes a read error likely. This sequence joins TRDV2 and TRDJ1; 8 nucleotides align to TRDD3. The germline V gene has CDR1 GEAIGNYY and CDR2 EKD. Unmatched junction bases numbered 15, after V lost 2 bases and J lost 2 bases. The CDR3 has 18 residues. The CDR3 nucleotides are TGTGCCTGTGACAAGCTTGTACTGGGGGGTACGCCGACCGATAAACTCATCTTT. Translated, it gives CACDKLVLGGTPTDKLIF.

This clone came up a few times. This sequence may be a read error, since a much larger clone differs from it by one base. The chain joins TRDV2 to TRDJ2; 13 bases map to TRDD3. The CDR3 contains 19 residues. Per the germline V gene, CDR1 is GEAIGNYY and CDR2 is EKD. Unmatched junction bases numbered 13, after V lost 3 bases and J lost 4 bases. This CDR3 is CACDPLLGDTEYKTAQLFF. CDR3 bases: TGTGCCTGTGACCCCTTACTGGGGGATACGGAGTATAAGACAGCACAACTCTTCTTT.

By share of the sample, this clone is large. The same CDR3 also results from other DNA sequences found in this sample. The chain links TRDV2 to TRDJ3; TRDD3 agrees at 9 bases. The CDR3 consists of 18 residues. Germline assignment: CDR1 GEAIGNYY and CDR2 EKD. Trimming at V came to 0 bases and at J to 0 bases, leaving 2 bases not matched to a gene. The CDR3 loop is CACDTVGGYSWDTRQMFF. In DNA form, the CDR3 reads TGTGCCTGTGACACCGTTGGGGGATACTCCTGGGACACCCGACAGATGTTTTTC.

As to this clone: A much more abundant neighbour one base away suggests this may be a read error. Within the sample, other DNA sequences also encode this same CDR3. This chain uses TRDV2 with TRDJ1; TRDD3 is a possible D gene (5 bases). The germline CDR1 and CDR2 sequences are GEAIGNYY and EKD. The CDR3 has 14 residues. V was clipped by 3 bases and J by 0 bases, with 10 bases between them. CDR3 nucleotide sequence: TGTGCCTGTGACCTCCTGGGAGACACCGATAAACTCATCTTT. Protein sequence: CACDLLGDTDKLIF.